The clone carrying this T cell receptor beta chain was seen a few times. Its antigen is still unknown. The authors reverse transcribed all of the isolated RNA, so sequencing captured expressed TCRB transcripts. Approximately 3.5 million reads was the average for naive, central memory and regulatory T cell samples. Clones were sequenced by immunoSEQ multiplex PCR, and TCRdb holds only the in-frame ones, with some missing. This sample yields hundreds of thousands of clones, of which around 13% are seen a single time; around 7% belongs to the top ten. The data stem from a study of beta chain features in type 1 diabetes. Turning to the study itself: Healthy donors and patients had similar age, gender and cell yields.

Broader study findings: Insertions at VDJ junctions were less frequent in type 1 diabetes patients. These patients also deleted more nucleotides at the same junctions. There was a possibility that cDNA sequencing over-represented cells with high TCR expression.

From germline, CDR1 is SGDLS and CDR2 YYNGEE. The CDR3 covers 13 residues. Losses at the gene ends were 4 bases for V and 6 bases for J; bases not matched to a gene: 6. This TCR derives from a man between 25 and 39 years old in good health. The specimen sequenced was central memory CD4+ T cells from blood. This rearrangement joins TRBV9 to TRBJ1-2; 7 positions match TRBD1. The CDR3 nucleotides are TGTGCCAGCAGCCCAGGGGGGAGAGATGGCTACACCTTC. This codes for CASSPGGRDGYTF.